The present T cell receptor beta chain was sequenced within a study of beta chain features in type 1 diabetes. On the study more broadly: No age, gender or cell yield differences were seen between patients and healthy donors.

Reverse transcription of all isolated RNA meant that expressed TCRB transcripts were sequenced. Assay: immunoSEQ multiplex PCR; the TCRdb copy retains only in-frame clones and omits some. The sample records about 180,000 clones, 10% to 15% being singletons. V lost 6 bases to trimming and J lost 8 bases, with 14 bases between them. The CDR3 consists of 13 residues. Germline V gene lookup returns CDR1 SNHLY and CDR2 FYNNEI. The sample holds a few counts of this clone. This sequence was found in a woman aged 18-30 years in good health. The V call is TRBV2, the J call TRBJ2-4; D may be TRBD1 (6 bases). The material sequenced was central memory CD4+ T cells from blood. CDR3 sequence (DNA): TGTGCCAGCAGCTCGGGCAGGGGAGACATTCAGTACTTC. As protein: CASSSGRGDIQYF.